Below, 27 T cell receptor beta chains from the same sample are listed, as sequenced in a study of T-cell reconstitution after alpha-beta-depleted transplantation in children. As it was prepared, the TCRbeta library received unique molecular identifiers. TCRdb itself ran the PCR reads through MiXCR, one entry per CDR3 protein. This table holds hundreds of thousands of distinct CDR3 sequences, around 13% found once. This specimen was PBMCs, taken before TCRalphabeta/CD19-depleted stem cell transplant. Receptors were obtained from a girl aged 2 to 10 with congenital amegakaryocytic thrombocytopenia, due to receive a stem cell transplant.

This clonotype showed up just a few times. CDR3 loop: CASSKQVKNTEAFF. For the CDR3, the DNA is TGTGCCAGCAGTAAACAGGTTAAGAACACTGAAGCTTTCTTT. This chain uses TRBV6-1 with TRBJ1-1; a weak D match, TRBD1 (5 bases). This CDR3 region has 14 residues. Trimming left V 5 bases short and J 1 base short, with 11 bases between. Per germline, CDR1 MNHNS and CDR2 SASEGT.

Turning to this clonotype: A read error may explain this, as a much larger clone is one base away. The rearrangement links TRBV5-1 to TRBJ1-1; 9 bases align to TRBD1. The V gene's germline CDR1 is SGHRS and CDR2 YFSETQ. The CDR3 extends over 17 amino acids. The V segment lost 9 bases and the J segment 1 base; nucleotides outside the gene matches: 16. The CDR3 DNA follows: TGCGCCATCAATATCCAACCGGGACAGGGATCGAACACTGAAGCTTTCTTT. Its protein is CAINIQPGQGSNTEAFF.

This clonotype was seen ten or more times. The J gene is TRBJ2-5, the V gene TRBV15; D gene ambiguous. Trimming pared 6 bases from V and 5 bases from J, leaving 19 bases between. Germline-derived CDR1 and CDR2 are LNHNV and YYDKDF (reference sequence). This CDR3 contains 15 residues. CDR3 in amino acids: CATRVDLGPRETQYF. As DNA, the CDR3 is TGTGCCACCAGAGTAGACCTAGGTCCGAGGGAGACCCAGTACTTC.

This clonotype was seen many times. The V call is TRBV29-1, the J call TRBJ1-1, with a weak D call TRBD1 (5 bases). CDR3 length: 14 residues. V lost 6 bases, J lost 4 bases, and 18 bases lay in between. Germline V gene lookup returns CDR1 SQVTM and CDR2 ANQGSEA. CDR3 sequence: CSVEDGPTGTEAFF. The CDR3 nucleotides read TGCAGCGTCGAGGACGGCCCCACAGGCACTGAAGCTTTCTTT.

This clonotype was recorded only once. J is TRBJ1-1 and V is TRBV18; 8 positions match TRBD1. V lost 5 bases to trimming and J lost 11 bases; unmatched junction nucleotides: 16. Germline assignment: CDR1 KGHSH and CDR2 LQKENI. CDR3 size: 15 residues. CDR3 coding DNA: TGTGCCAGCTCAAGAGGGGCGCCCCATACAGGGGGGGCTTTCTTT. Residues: CASSRGAPHTGGAFF.

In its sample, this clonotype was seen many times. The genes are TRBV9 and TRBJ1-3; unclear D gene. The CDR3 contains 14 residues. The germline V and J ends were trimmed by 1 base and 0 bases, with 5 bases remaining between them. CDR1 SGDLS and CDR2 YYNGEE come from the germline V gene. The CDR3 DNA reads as TGTGCCAGCAGCGTACACCTCTCTGGAAACACCATATATTTT. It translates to CASSVHLSGNTIYF.

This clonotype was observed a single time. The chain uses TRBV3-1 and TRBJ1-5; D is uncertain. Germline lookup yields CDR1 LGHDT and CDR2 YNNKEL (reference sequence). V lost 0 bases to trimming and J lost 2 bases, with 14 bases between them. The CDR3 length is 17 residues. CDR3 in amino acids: CASSQDWEGLGNQPQHF. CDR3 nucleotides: TGTGCCAGCAGCCAAGATTGGGAGGGCTTGGGCAATCAGCCCCAGCATTTT.

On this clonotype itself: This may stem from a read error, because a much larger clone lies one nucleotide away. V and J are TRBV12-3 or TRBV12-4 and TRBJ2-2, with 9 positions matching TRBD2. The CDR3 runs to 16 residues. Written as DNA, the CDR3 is TGTGCCAGCAGTCCCTTGACTAGCGGAAACACCAGGGAGCTGTTTTTT. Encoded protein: CASSPLTSGNTRELFF.

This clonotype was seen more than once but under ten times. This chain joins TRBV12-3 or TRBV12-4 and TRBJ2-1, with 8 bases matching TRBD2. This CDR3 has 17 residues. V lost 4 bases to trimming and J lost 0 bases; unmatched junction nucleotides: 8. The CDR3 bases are TGTGCCAGCAGTTCCAAGACTAGCGCACACTCCTACAATGAGCAGTTCTTC. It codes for CASSSKTSAHSYNEQFF.

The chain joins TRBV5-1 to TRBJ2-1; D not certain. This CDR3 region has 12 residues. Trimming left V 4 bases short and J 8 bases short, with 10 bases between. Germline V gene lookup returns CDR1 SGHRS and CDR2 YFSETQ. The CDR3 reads CASSNPADEQFF. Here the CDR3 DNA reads TGCGCCAGCAGCAACCCAGCAGATGAGCAGTTCTTC.

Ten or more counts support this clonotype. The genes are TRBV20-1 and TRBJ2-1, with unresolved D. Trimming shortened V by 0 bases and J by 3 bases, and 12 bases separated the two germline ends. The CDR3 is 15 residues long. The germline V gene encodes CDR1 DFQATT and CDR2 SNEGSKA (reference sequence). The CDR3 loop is CSARDYHADYNEQFF. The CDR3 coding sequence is TGCAGTGCTAGAGATTATCACGCGGACTACAATGAGCAGTTCTTC.

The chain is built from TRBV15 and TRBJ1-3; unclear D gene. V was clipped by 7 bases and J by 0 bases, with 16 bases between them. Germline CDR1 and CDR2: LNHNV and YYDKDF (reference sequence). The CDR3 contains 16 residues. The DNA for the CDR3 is TGTGCCACCAACTCAGGAGGGCCAAGCTCTGGAAACACCATATATTTT. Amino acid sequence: CATNSGGPSSGNTIYF.

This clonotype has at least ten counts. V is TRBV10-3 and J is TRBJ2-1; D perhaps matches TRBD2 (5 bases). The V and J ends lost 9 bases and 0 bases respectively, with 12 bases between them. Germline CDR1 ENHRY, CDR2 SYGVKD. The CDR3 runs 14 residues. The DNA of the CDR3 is TGTGCCATTGCGGACTTACCCTCCTACAATGAGCAGTTCTTC. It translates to CAIADLPSYNEQFF.

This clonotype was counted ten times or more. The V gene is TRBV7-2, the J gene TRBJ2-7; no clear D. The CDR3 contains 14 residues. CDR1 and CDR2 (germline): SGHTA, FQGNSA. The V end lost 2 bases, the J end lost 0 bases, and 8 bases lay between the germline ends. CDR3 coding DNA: TGTGCCAGCAGCTTAACTTGGAGCTCCTACGAGCAGTACTTC. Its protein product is CASSLTWSSYEQYF. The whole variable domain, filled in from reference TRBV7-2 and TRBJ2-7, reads GAGVSQSPSNKVTEKGKDVELRCDPISGHTALYWYRQSLGQGLEFLIYFQGNSAPDKSGLPSDRFSAERTGGSVSTLTIQRTQQEDSAVYLCASSLTWSSYEQYFGPGTRLTVT.

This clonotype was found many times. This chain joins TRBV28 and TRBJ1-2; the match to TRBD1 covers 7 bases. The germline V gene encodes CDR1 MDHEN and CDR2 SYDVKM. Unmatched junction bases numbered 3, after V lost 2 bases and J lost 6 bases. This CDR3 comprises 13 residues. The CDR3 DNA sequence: TGTGCCAGCAGTTTACAGGGGGGTGATGGCTACACCTTC. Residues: CASSLQGGDGYTF.

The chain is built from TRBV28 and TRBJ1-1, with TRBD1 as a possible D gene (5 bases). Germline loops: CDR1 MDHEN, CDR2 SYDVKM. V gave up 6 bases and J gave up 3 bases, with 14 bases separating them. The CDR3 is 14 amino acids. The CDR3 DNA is TGTGCCAGCAGGTGGGGGATTTTGGACACTGAAGCTTTCTTT. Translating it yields CASRWGILDTEAFF.

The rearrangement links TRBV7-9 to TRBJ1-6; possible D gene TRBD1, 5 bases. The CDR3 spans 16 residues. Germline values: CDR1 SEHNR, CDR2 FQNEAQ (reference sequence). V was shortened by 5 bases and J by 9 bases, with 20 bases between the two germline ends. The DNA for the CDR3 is TGTGCCAGCAGCAAGCGGGGGGGACGAACGATTTCACCCCTCCACTTT. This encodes CASSKRGGRTISPLHF.

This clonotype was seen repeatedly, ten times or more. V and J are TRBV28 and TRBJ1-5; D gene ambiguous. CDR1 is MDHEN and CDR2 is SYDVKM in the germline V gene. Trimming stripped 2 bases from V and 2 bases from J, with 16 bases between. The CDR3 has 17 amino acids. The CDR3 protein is CASSLVSPWDGNQPQHF. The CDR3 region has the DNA TGTGCCAGCAGTTTAGTGTCCCCGTGGGATGGCAATCAGCCCCAGCATTTT.

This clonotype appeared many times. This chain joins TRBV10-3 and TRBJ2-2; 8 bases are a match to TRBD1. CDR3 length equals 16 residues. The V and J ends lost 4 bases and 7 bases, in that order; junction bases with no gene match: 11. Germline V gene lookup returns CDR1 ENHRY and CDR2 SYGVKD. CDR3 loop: CAISGDTGGRGGELFF. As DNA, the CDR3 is TGTGCCATCAGTGGAGACACAGGGGGAAGAGGCGGGGAGCTGTTTTTT.

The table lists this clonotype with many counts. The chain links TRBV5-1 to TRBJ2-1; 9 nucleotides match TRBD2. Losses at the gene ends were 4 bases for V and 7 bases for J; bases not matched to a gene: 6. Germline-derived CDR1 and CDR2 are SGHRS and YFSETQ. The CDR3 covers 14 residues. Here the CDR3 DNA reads TGCGCCAGCAGCGGACTAGCGACGGGGAATGAGCAGTTCTTC. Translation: CASSGLATGNEQFF.

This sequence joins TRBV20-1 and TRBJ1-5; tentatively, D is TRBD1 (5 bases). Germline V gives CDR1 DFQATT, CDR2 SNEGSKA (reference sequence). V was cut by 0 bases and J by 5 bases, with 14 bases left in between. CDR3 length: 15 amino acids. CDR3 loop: CSARDARAGYQPQHF. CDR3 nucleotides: TGCAGTGCTAGAGATGCCAGGGCGGGATATCAGCCCCAGCATTTT.

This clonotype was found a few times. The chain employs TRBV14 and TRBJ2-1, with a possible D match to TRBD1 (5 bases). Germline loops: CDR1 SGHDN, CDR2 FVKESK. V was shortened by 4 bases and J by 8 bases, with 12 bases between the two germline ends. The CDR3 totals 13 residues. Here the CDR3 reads CASSLDSGHEQFF. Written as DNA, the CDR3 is TGTGCCAGCAGCCTCGACTCAGGGCATGAGCAGTTCTTC.

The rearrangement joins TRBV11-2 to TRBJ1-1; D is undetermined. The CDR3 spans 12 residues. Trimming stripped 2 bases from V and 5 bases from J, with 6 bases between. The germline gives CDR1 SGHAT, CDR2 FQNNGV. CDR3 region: CASSLSRTEAFF. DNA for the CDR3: TGTGCCAGCAGCTTAAGCAGGACTGAAGCTTTCTTT.

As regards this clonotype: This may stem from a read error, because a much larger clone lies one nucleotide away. CDR3 nucleotides: TGTGCCATCAGTACCCTCATGCTAGCGGGAGTTGAGCAGTTCTTC. This gives the protein CAISTLMLAGVEQFF. The chain recombines TRBV7-8 with TRBJ2-1, with 10 bases aligning to TRBD2. This CDR3 comprises 15 residues. Germline V gives CDR1 SGHVS, CDR2 FQNEAQ. The junction had 15 bases not matched to a gene; V was cut back by 10 bases and J by 9 bases.

The CDR3, as DNA: TGTGCCAGCACCTGGCTTCAAGCGGGAGATCGCGGGCAGTACTTC. Protein sequence: CASTWLQAGDRGQYF. The chain has TRBV2 and TRBJ2-7; 8 positions match TRBD2. Germline V lookup: CDR1 SNHLY, CDR2 FYNNEI. This CDR3 has 15 residues. V shed 7 bases and J 9 bases; nucleotides not matched to a gene: 17.

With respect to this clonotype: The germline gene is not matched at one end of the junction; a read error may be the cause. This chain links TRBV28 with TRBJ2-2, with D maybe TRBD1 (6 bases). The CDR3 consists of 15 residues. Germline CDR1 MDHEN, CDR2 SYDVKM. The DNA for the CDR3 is TGTGCCAACAGTTTCTATTCTGGGGGCGCGGGGGAGCTGTTTTTT. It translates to CANSFYSGGAGELFF.

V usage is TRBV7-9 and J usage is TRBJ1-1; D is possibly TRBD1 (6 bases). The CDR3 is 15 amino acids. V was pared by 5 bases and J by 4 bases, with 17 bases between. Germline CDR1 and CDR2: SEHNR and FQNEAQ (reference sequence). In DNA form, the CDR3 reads TGTGCCAGCAGCCAGGGGCCATCCCCCGGCACTGAAGCTTTCTTT. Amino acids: CASSQGPSPGTEAFF.